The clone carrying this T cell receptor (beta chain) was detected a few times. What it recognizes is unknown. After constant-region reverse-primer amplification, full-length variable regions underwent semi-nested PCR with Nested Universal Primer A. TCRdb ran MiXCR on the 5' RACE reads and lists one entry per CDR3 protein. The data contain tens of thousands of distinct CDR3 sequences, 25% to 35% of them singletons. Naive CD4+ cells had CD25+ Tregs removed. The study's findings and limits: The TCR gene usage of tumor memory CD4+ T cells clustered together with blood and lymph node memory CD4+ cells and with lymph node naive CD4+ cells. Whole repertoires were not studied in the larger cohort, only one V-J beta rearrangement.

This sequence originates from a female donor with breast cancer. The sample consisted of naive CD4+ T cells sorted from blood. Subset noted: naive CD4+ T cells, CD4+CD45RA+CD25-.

CDR3 bases: TGTGCCAGCAGCTTGTCCCCGGGCCCGGCGTCCTACGAGCAGTACTTC. Translating gives CASSLSPGPASYEQYF. The genes are TRBV7-2 and TRBJ2-7; the D is unclear. The V end lost 3 bases, the J end lost 1 base, and 16 bases lay between the germline ends. The CDR3 totals 16 residues. Germline loops: CDR1 SGHTA, CDR2 FQGNSA.